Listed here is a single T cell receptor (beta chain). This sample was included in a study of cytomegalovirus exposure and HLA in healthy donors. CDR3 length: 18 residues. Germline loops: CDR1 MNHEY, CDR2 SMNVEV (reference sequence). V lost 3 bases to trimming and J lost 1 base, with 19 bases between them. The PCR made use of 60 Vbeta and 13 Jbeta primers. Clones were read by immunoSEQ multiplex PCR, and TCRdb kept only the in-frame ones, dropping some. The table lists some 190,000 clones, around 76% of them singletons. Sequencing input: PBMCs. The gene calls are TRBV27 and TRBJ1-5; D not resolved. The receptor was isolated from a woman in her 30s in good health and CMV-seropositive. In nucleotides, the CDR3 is TGTGCCAGCAGTTTCTCTCCGGTACGGGGTCTGAGCAATCAGCCCCAGCATTTT. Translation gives CASSFSPVRGLSNQPQHF.